Listed below are T cell receptor beta chains from one sample, sequenced in a study of early T cells in non-severe SARS-CoV-2 infection. Each CDR3 protein is one row after TCRdb ran MiXCR on the 5' RACE reads. The table lists some 62,000 distinct CDR3 sequences, roughly a tenth of them singletons. The material sequenced was whole blood. The receptors shown here come from an adult who was a healthcare worker with PCR-confirmed SARS-CoV-2 infection or an uninfected control (not recorded which). The CDR3 runs from the conserved cysteine through the conserved F or W. A D gene is named only where the DNA matches it firmly. The size of a clone is reported for some rows only, either as once, few or many, or as a class for expanded clones.

v_gene	d_gene	abundance	j_gene	CDR3nt	CDR3aa
TRBV12-3/TRBV12-4	TRBD2	few	TRBJ2-1	TGTGCCAGCAGTTCCGGGACTAGCGAATACAATGAGCAGTTCTTC	CASSSGTSEYNEQFF
TRBV12-3/TRBV12-4	-	few	TRBJ2-1	TGTGCCAGCAGTCCGAGAGCCTACAATGAGCAGTTCTTC	CASSPRAYNEQFF
TRBV29-1	-	-	TRBJ2-3	TGCAGCGTTGGAGGTGGGGGCGGTACGCAGTATTTT	CSVGGGGGTQYF
TRBV14	TRBD2	few	TRBJ2-3	TGTGCCAGCAGCCAAGCCTTTAGCGGGGGGGCTTCAAACACAGATACGCAGTATTTT	CASSQAFSGGASNTDTQYF
TRBV15	-	few	TRBJ1-4	TGTGCCACCAGCAGGCGGAATGAAAAACTGTTTTTT	CATSRRNEKLFF
TRBV30	-	many	TRBJ1-1	TGTGCCTTACTAAACAAGCGGGGCAGGGGAACCACTGAAGCTTTCTTT	CALLNKRGRGTTEAFF
TRBV21-1	-	many	TRBJ1-5	TGTGCCAGCAGCAAAGCGCTCACGGTGACGGGCAATCAGCCCCAGCATTTT	CASSKALTVTGNQPQHF
TRBV24-1	TRBD1	few	TRBJ1-1	TGTGCCACCTCCGACAGGGACACTGAAGCTTTCTTT	CATSDRDTEAFF
TRBV29-1	-	many	TRBJ1-2	TGCAGCGTAGAAACGACAGGTTTGGGTGGCTACACCTTC	CSVETTGLGGYTF
TRBV27	-	-	TRBJ2-5	TGTGCCAGCAGTCCGTCGTCGACCCAAGAGACCCAGTACTTC	CASSPSSTQETQYF
TRBV5-1	-	few	TRBJ2-6	TGCGCCAGCAGCTCAACCAGACAGCCAAGCTCTGGGGCCAACGTCCTGACTTTC	CASSSTRQPSSGANVLTF
TRBV12-3/TRBV12-4	-	-	TRBJ2-1	TGTGCCAGCAGTATCGGACTGGAAGCCTCATACAATGAGCAGTTCTTC	CASSIGLEASYNEQFF
TRBV4-1	-	few	TRBJ1-3	TGCGCCAGCAGCCAAGATCGGGGAAGGTCTGGAAACACCATATATTTT	CASSQDRGRSGNTIYF
TRBV20-1	TRBD1	-	TRBJ1-2	TGCAGTGCTAGAGATTCAGGGGGGCAAGACTATGGCTACACCTTC	CSARDSGGQDYGYTF
TRBV19	TRBD1	-	TRBJ2-2	TGTGCCAGTAGTATTCAGGGGGCGGCCACCGGGGAGCTGTTTTTT	CASSIQGAATGELFF
TRBV2	TRBD2	many	TRBJ2-1	TGTGCCAGCATGCCTAGCGGGAACAATGAGCAGTTCTTC	CASMPSGNNEQFF
TRBV5-1	-	many	TRBJ1-3	TGCGCCAGCAGCCCGACAGGTCGCTCTGGAAACACCATATATTTT	CASSPTGRSGNTIYF
TRBV18	-	-	TRBJ1-1	TGTGCCAGCTCACCACCTTTCAGGGTGAACACTGAAGCTTTCTTT	CASSPPFRVNTEAFF
TRBV20-1	-	-	TRBJ1-4	TGCAGTGCTAGGATCGGGGGTTATAATGAAAAACTGTTTTTT	CSARIGGYNEKLFF
TRBV5-1	TRBD1	few	TRBJ1-1	TGCGCCAGCAGCTTTCAGGGGGCGCGAGAGAACACTGAAGCTTTCTTT	CASSFQGARENTEAFF
TRBV7-3	TRBD1	many	TRBJ1-2	TGTGCCAGCAGCCCAGTCCCGGGACAGGGTCCTAACTATGGCTACACCTTC	CASSPVPGQGPNYGYTF
TRBV24-1	TRBD1	-	TRBJ2-2	TGTGCCACCAGTGATTCCGGGACAGGGAAGCCCGGGGAGCTGTTTTTT	CATSDSGTGKPGELFF
TRBV3-1	TRBD1	few	TRBJ2-1	TGTGCCAGCAGCCAACCAGGGGGTGTGCAGTTCTTC	CASSQPGGVQFF
TRBV6-6	-	few	TRBJ2-3	TGTGCCAGCAGTCTAGGGGGGGACACAGATACGCAGTATTTT	CASSLGGDTDTQYF
TRBV12-3/TRBV12-4	-	many	TRBJ2-3	TGTGCCAGCAGTTCCGGCAACACAGATACGCAGTATTTT	CASSSGNTDTQYF
TRBV7-9	-	many	TRBJ2-5	TGTGCCAGCAGCCAAAGTTCTTCGTGGATACAAGAGACCCAGTACTTC	CASSQSSSWIQETQYF
TRBV24-1	-	few	TRBJ2-2	TGTGCCACCAGTGACCAAGTGACAGGCTTGAGGGCCGGGGAGCTGTTTTTT	CATSDQVTGLRAGELFF
TRBV5-6	-	many	TRBJ2-3	TGTGCCAGCCATGGAGGGGGGCCGGGTGTTAGCACAGATACGCAGTATTTT	CASHGGGPGVSTDTQYF
TRBV11-1	-	few	TRBJ2-3	TGTGCCAGCAGCTTACAGCGACAGACAGATACGCAGTATTTT	CASSLQRQTDTQYF
TRBV28	-	-	TRBJ2-5	TGTGCCAGCGGCCGGGGCCTCCAAGAGACCCAGTACTTC	CASGRGLQETQYF
TRBV30	-	-	TRBJ1-1	TGTGCCTGGAGCGGGGGCAGGAGGTTCGACGGCGGAGCTTTCTTT	CAWSGGRRFDGGAFF
TRBV19	TRBD1	many	TRBJ2-2	TGTGCCAGTGGGGACAGGGGGAAAGGAACCGGGGAGCTGTTTTTT	CASGDRGKGTGELFF
TRBV2	-	-	TRBJ1-2	TGTGCCAGCAAATCGCCAGTAGCTAACTATGGCTACACCTTC	CASKSPVANYGYTF
TRBV12-3/TRBV12-4	-	-	TRBJ1-2	TGTGCCAGCAGTTCAAAGGTTTTAAATGGCTACACCTTC	CASSSKVLNGYTF
TRBV10-2	-	few	TRBJ1-2	TGCGCCAGCAGTGGGCAGGGAACTAACTATGGCTACACCTTC	CASSGQGTNYGYTF
TRBV2	-	few	TRBJ1-2	TGTGCCAGCAGTGCGGAGGGAGGCTATGGCTACACCTTC	CASSAEGGYGYTF
TRBV13	TRBD1	many	TRBJ2-1	TGTGCCAGCAGAAGTGACAGGGGGCGCTTCAATGAGCAGTTCTTC	CASRSDRGRFNEQFF
TRBV7-9	TRBD1	-	TRBJ2-1	TGTGCCAGCAGCTTAGACAGGGGGAAGCATGAGCAGTTCTTC	CASSLDRGKHEQFF
TRBV20-1	-	many	TRBJ1-2	TGCAGTGCTAGAGGATGGGTGGATGGCTACACCTTC	CSARGWVDGYTF
TRBV7-6	-	-	TRBJ2-3	TGTGCCAGCAGCTTAGAGCAAGGGCTAGCTGGTGATACGCAGTATTTT	CASSLEQGLAGDTQYF
TRBV2	TRBD2	-	TRBJ2-1	TGTGCCAGCAGTTTTTATAGCGGGGGACTGGGTGAGCAGTTCTTC	CASSFYSGGLGEQFF
TRBV6-2/TRBV6-3	-	many	TRBJ2-5	TGTGCCAGCAGACCGAGCGGGTACCAGGCCCGAGAGACCCAGTACTTC	CASRPSGYQARETQYF
TRBV5-4	-	few	TRBJ2-5	TGTGCCAGCAGCTTGGAAGCACGAGCAGAGACCCAGTACTTC	CASSLEARAETQYF
TRBV20-1	TRBD1	-	TRBJ2-2	TGCAGTGCTAGAGAAACAGGGGCCGGGGAGCTGTTTTTT	CSARETGAGELFF
TRBV5-5	-	-	TRBJ1-5	TGTGCCAGCAGCAACCTATTGAGCAATCAGCCCCAGCATTTT	CASSNLLSNQPQHF
TRBV7-2	-	many	TRBJ1-5	TGTGCCAGCAGCTTAGCCCCAGGGAATCAGCCCCAGCATTTT	CASSLAPGNQPQHF
TRBV21-1	-	many	TRBJ1-1	TGTGCCAGCAACCTCCACGGGGGAGGGGACACTGAAGCTTTCTTT	CASNLHGGGDTEAFF
TRBV7-3	-	few	TRBJ2-1	TGTGCCAGCAGCTTTTCATTAGCGGCGTACAATGAGCAGTTCTTC	CASSFSLAAYNEQFF
TRBV6-1	-	few	TRBJ2-3	TGTGCCAGCAGTGGAGCTATGACAGATACGCAGTATTTT	CASSGAMTDTQYF
TRBV20-1	-	many	TRBJ2-5	TGCAGTGCTCAACAGGGTCAGTCTCGAAAAGAGACCCAGTACTTC	CSAQQGQSRKETQYF